The rows below give T cell receptor beta chains drawn from one sample of a study of vaccination and CD4 T cells after COVID-19. Via MiXCR, TCRdb re-called the PCR reads, giving one row per CDR3 protein. The table lists approximately 25,000 distinct CDR3 sequences, approximately 56% of them singletons. Their recognized antigens are unknown. Sequencing was performed on CD4+ T cells from blood, cultured in vitro. These receptors all come from a human donor who had recovered from COVID-19. CDR3s include the opening cysteine and the closing phenylalanine or tryptophan. Fields, in order: D gene, clone size, J gene, V gene, CDR3 protein, CDR3 DNA. D genes are given only for firm matches. Expanded clones get a size class; other rows say once, few or many, or leave the size out.

>-|-|TRBJ2-1|TRBV7-2
CASSLVQSLYEQFF
TGTGCCAGCAGCTTAGTACAGTCTCTATACGAGCAGTTCTTC
>-|-|TRBJ1-1|TRBV6-2/TRBV6-3
CASIRAALGTEAFF
TGTGCCAGCATTAGGGCCGCTTTAGGCACTGAAGCTTTCTTT
>-|-|TRBJ2-2|TRBV4-1
CASSPTLTATGELFF
TGCGCCAGCAGCCCGACGCTTACTGCCACCGGGGAGCTGTTTTTT
>-|-|TRBJ2-6|TRBV27
CASSSILTLANVLTF
TGTGCCAGCAGTTCAATCCTGACACTGGCCAACGTCCTGACTTTC
>-|few|TRBJ2-7|TRBV28
CASNRAPYEQYF
TGTGCCAGCAACAGGGCCCCCTACGAGCAGTACTTC
>-|-|TRBJ2-3|TRBV4-1
CASSPDRVITDTQYF
TGCGCCAGCAGCCCCGACAGAGTAATCACAGATACGCAGTATTTT
>TRBD1|-|TRBJ1-2|TRBV6-1
CASRETGANYGYTF
TGTGCCAGCAGGGAGACAGGGGCTAACTATGGCTACACCTTC
>-|-|TRBJ1-1|TRBV7-9
CASKRGNTEAFF
TGTGCCAGCAAGCGAGGGAACACTGAAGCTTTCTTT
>-|-|TRBJ2-1|TRBV20-1
CSAPLGRSYNEQFF
TGCAGTGCTCCCCTCGGGCGCTCCTACAATGAGCAGTTCTTC
>-|-|TRBJ2-7|TRBV7-2
CASSFSHFPYEQYF
TGTGCCAGCAGCTTCTCCCATTTCCCCTACGAGCAGTACTTC
>-|-|TRBJ1-5|TRBV20-1
CSARVSRGNQPQHF
TGCAGTGCTAGAGTTTCTAGAGGCAATCAGCCCCAGCATTTT
>TRBD1|few|TRBJ1-2|TRBV12-3/TRBV12-4
CASGEQGPRYGYTF
TGTGCCAGCGGTGAACAGGGGCCGCGGTATGGCTACACCTTC
>-|-|TRBJ1-6|TRBV12-3/TRBV12-4
CASRGGASSPLHF
TGTGCCAGCAGGGGGGGCGCGTCATCACCCCTCCACTTT
>-|once|TRBJ2-5|TRBV5-4
CASSDPRASRETQYF
TGTGCCAGCAGCGACCCGAGGGCCTCCCGGGAGACCCAGTACTTC
>-|-|TRBJ1-5|TRBV7-9
CASSLVAGGQPQHF
TGTGCCAGCAGCTTAGTTGCGGGCGGCCAGCCCCAGCATTTT
>-|-|TRBJ1-1|TRBV11-1
CASSYSGAEAFF
TGTGCCAGCAGCTATTCGGGGGCTGAAGCTTTCTTT
>TRBD1|-|TRBJ2-5|TRBV20-1
CSPYPQGAYQETQYF
TGCAGTCCTTACCCGCAGGGGGCGTACCAAGAGACCCAGTACTTC
>-|-|TRBJ2-7|TRBV20-1
CSATQKESEQYF
TGCAGTGCTACCCAAAAGGAGTCGGAGCAGTACTTC
>-|-|TRBJ2-1|TRBV27
CASSFGGGFPSYNEQFF
TGTGCCAGCAGTTTCGGTGGCGGTTTCCCCTCCTACAATGAGCAGTTCTTC
>-|few|TRBJ1-2|TRBV20-1
CSAKLTAGPRGESGYTF
TGCAGTGCTAAACTAACGGCCGGACCAAGGGGTGAATCTGGCTACACCTTC
>-|-|TRBJ1-6|TRBV27
CASSNRETSPLHF
TGTGCCAGCAGTAACAGGGAGACTTCACCCCTCCACTTT
>-|-|TRBJ1-1|TRBV20-1
CSAHRDTHEAFF
TGCAGTGCGCACCGGGACACACATGAAGCTTTCTTT
>-|-|TRBJ1-2|TRBV15
CATSRDLGAFGYTF
TGTGCCACCAGCAGAGATTTGGGGGCTTTTGGCTACACCTTC
>-|-|TRBJ1-4|TRBV30
CAWSRVEKLFF
TGTGCCTGGAGCAGGGTCGAGAAACTGTTTTTT
>-|-|TRBJ1-1|TRBV5-4
CASSLVGTEAFF
TGTGCCAGCAGCTTGGTGGGCACTGAAGCTTTCTTT
>TRBD1|once|TRBJ1-6|TRBV30
CAWSAGTGISSYNSPLHF
TGTGCCTGGAGCGCTGGGACAGGAATTAGCTCCTATAATTCACCCCTCCACTTT
>-|-|TRBJ1-5|TRBV12-3/TRBV12-4
CASSTQGSGRNNQPQHF
TGTGCCAGCAGTACACAGGGATCTGGGAGGAACAATCAGCCCCAGCATTTT
>-|few|TRBJ1-3|TRBV7-2
CASSLDYSGNTIYF
TGTGCCAGCAGCTTAGATTACTCTGGAAACACCATATATTTT
>TRBD1|-|TRBJ1-5|TRBV7-9
CASSPGQGGLGDQPQHF
TGTGCCAGCAGCCCCGGACAGGGGGGGCTGGGGGATCAGCCCCAGCATTTT
>TRBD1|few|TRBJ1-3|TRBV20-1
CSAADRGGGNTIYF
TGCAGTGCCGCGGACAGGGGCGGGGGAAACACCATATATTTT
>-|few|TRBJ1-5|TRBV21-1
CASSKDLARPQHF
TGTGCCAGCAGCAAAGACCTGGCCCGACCCCAGCATTTT
>-|few|TRBJ1-3|TRBV7-2
CASSLAAHVGNTIYF
TGTGCCAGCAGCTTAGCGGCGCACGTCGGAAACACCATATATTTT